The next 19 T cell receptor beta chains were all read from a single sample in a study of shared clonotypes between healthy human individuals. Method: immunoSEQ multiplex PCR; TCRdb's copy keeps in-frame clones and lacks some. Among around 2,000,000 clones listed, 90% to 95% were seen once. Sequencing was performed on naive CD4+ T cells sorted from blood. Subset described: CD45RA+ positively selected. Every receptor here comes from a man aged 18 to 30 in good health.

Only one count was recorded for this clone. This chain joins TRBV6-5 and TRBJ2-5; D ambiguous. Germline CDR1 is MNHEY and CDR2 is SVGAGI. The CDR3 is made up of 14 amino acids. Trimming pared 2 bases from V and 4 bases from J, leaving 11 bases between. The CDR3 nucleotides read TGTGCCAGCAGTTACGATAGGCAGCGAGAGACCCAGTACTTC. Translating gives CASSYDRQRETQYF.

V and J are TRBV5-1 and TRBJ2-7, with D possibly being TRBD2 (5 bases). The CDR3 extends over 13 amino acids. Germline V gene lookup returns CDR1 SGHRS and CDR2 YFSETQ. V lost 4 bases and J lost 2, with 10 bases in between. The CDR3 DNA reads as TGCGCCAGCAGCCCGGGGAATGCCTACGAGCAGTACTTC. Its translation is CASSPGNAYEQYF.

The chain couples TRBV11-3 to TRBJ2-3; D possibly corresponds to TRBD1 (6 bases). V shed 3 bases and J shed 3 bases, with 10 bases lying between them. CDR1 SGHNT and CDR2 YENEEA come from the germline V gene. This CDR3 comprises 14 residues. CDR3 loop: CASSFRQGTDTQYF. The CDR3 nucleotides are TGTGCCAGCAGCTTCCGGCAGGGGACAGATACGCAGTATTTT.

V gene TRBV5-1 combines with J gene TRBJ1-1; perhaps TRBD1 as D (5 bases). CDR3 length: 16 amino acids. V lost 0 bases to trimming and J lost 5 bases, with 17 bases between them. Germline CDR1 and CDR2: SGHRS and YFSETQ. Here the CDR3 DNA reads TGCGCCAGCAGCTTGGTCGGGGCAGCTGAACAGACTGAAGCTTTCTTT. This sequence encodes CASSLVGAAEQTEAFF.

The chain joins TRBV5-1 to TRBJ2-7, with 9 bases that match TRBD1. Germline V gene lookup returns CDR1 SGHRS and CDR2 YFSETQ. With V trimmed by 8 bases and J by 4 bases, 16 bases remained unmatched. This CDR3 region has 16 residues. The CDR3 bases are TGCGCCAGTTCACCACCGCGGGACAGGGAGAAGTACGAGCAGTACTTC. Translation gives CASSPPRDREKYEQYF.

The chain joins TRBV30 to TRBJ1-2, with 9 bases lining up with TRBD1. The CDR3 loop spans 14 amino acids. V trimming: 3 bases; J trimming: 4 bases; junction bases outside the gene matches: 6. Germline V gives CDR1 GTSNPN, CDR2 SVGIG (reference sequence). The CDR3 region has the DNA TGTGCCTGGAGAGCGGACAGGGGAGGCTATGGCTACACCTTC. Its protein product is CAWRADRGGYGYTF.

The rearrangement joins TRBV28 to TRBJ1-2; maybe TRBD1 (5 bases). The length of the CDR3 is 14 residues. The germline gives CDR1 MDHEN, CDR2 SYDVKM. Trimming left V 8 bases short and J 5 bases short, with 18 bases between. The CDR3 is CASLRGGVGYGYTF. The CDR3 DNA is TGTGCCAGCTTACGGGGAGGGGTAGGGTATGGCTACACCTTC.

This clone occurred once. The chain recombines TRBV27 with TRBJ1-5; the match to TRBD1 covers 8 bases. The CDR3 covers 17 residues. Per germline, CDR1 MNHEY and CDR2 SMNVEV (reference sequence). Losses at the gene ends were 5 bases for V and 6 bases for J; bases not matched to a gene: 15. For the CDR3, the DNA is TGTGCCAGCAGTCAATCTCCCACAGGGGGTAAGTTTCAGCCCCAGCATTTT. Amino acids: CASSQSPTGGKFQPQHF.

As concerns this clone: Other nucleotide sequences in the sample specify the same CDR3. The CDR3 loop reads CAIRAEQETQYF. In nucleotides, the CDR3 is TGTGCCATCAGAGCGGAACAAGAGACCCAGTACTTC. The chain carries TRBV10-3 and TRBJ2-5; a weak D match, TRBD2 (5 bases). V was clipped by 6 bases and J by 2 bases, with 7 bases between them. The CDR3 extends over 12 amino acids. CDR1 and CDR2 (germline): ENHRY, SYGVKD.

CDR3 sequence reads: CATGAEYTGELFF. The DNA of the CDR3 is TGTGCCACAGGTGCTGAATACACCGGGGAGCTGTTTTTT. The chain links TRBV15 to TRBJ2-2; D ambiguous. Germline V CDR1 and CDR2: LNHNV, YYDKDF (reference sequence). The CDR3 has 13 residues. Trimming removed 9 bases from V and 3 bases from J, with 11 bases in between.

V gene TRBV6-1 combines with J gene TRBJ1-5; D is undetermined. CDR1 MNHNS and CDR2 SASEGT come from the germline V gene. CDR3 size: 13 residues. V dropped 6 bases and J dropped 9 bases, with 15 bases sitting between them. The CDR3 DNA reads as TGTGCCAGCAGCCAAAAGGAGGCTTTGCCCCAGCATTTT. This codes for CASSQKEALPQHF.

The V gene is TRBV7-6, the J gene TRBJ2-1; 7 bases line up with TRBD1. Looked up from germline, CDR1 is SGHVS and CDR2 is FNYEAQ. The CDR3 sequence is 15 residues long. The trim removed 5 bases at V and 7 bases at J, leaving 11 bases unmatched. The CDR3 spells CASSVTGVPSNEQFF. CDR3 in DNA: TGTGCCAGCAGCGTAACAGGGGTACCCTCAAATGAGCAGTTCTTC.

The chain has TRBV9 and TRBJ1-2; D unresolved. V lost 4 bases to trimming and J lost 3 bases, with 16 bases between them. Germline CDR1 SGDLS, CDR2 YYNGEE. The CDR3 contains 15 residues. The CDR3 loop reads CASSTGLYPDYGYTF. The CDR3 DNA sequence: TGTGCCAGCAGCACGGGCCTCTACCCTGACTATGGCTACACCTTC. Full variable domain (rest looked up from reference TRBV9 and TRBJ1-2): DSGVTQTPKHLITATGQRVTLRCSPRSGDLSVYWYQQSLDQGLQFLIQYYNGEERAKGNILERFSAQQFPDLHSELNLSSLELGDSALYFCASSTGLYPDYGYTFGSGTRLTVV.

This clone was detected once. Other DNA sequences within the sample encode an identical CDR3. V usage is TRBV5-1 and J usage is TRBJ2-5, with D tentatively TRBD1 (6 bases). This CDR3 has 14 amino acids. V lost 0 bases and J lost 3, with 9 bases in between. Germline V gives CDR1 SGHRS, CDR2 YFSETQ. The CDR3 sequence: CASSLGGQEETQYF. CDR3 sequence (DNA): TGCGCCAGCAGCTTGGGGGGACAAGAAGAGACCCAGTACTTC.

The chain has TRBV11-2 and TRBJ1-2; D gene uncertain. The ends were cut back, 2 bases at V and 3 bases at J, with 7 bases in the middle. This CDR3 has 13 amino acids. Germline V gene data show CDR1 as SGHAT and CDR2 as FQNNGV. The CDR3 is CASSLRVDYGYTF. CDR3 sequence (DNA): TGTGCCAGCAGCTTAAGGGTTGACTATGGCTACACCTTC.

The chain combines TRBV5-6 with TRBJ2-2; the match to TRBD2 covers 9 bases. V was pared by 6 bases and J by 4 bases, with 4 bases of the junction left unmatched. Germline CDR1 is SGHDT and CDR2 is YYEEEE. The CDR3 length is 14 residues. This CDR3 reads CASNSGGATGELFF. The CDR3 DNA reads as TGTGCCAGCAATAGCGGGGGAGCCACCGGGGAGCTGTTTTTT.

This clone showed up just once. The V and J genes are TRBV30 and TRBJ2-3; 10 positions agree with TRBD2. Germline assignment: CDR1 GTSNPN and CDR2 SVGIG (reference sequence). After removal of 0 bases from V and 3 bases from J, the junction contained 6 bases not matched to a gene. This CDR3 has 16 amino acids. As DNA, the CDR3 is TGTGCCTGGAGTGTAGGAAATAGCGGGAGGACAGATACGCAGTATTTT. Its protein is CAWSVGNSGRTDTQYF.

The chain carries TRBV9 and TRBJ1-1; D gene uncertain. The CDR3 spans 16 residues. The V and J ends lost 4 bases and 1 base respectively, with 17 bases between them. Per germline, CDR1 SGDLS and CDR2 YYNGEE. CDR3 DNA: TGTGCCAGCAGCTCAGTGTGGGGTGTGGGGAACACTGAAGCTTTCTTT. This codes for CASSSVWGVGNTEAFF.

The chain has TRBV2 and TRBJ1-1; D not certain. The germline V and J ends were trimmed by 7 bases and 3 bases, with 12 bases remaining between them. Germline CDR1 and CDR2: SNHLY and FYNNEI. This CDR3 is 13 amino acids long. CDR3: CASTILEDTEAFF. CDR3 nucleotide sequence: TGTGCCAGCACCATACTGGAGGACACTGAAGCTTTCTTT.